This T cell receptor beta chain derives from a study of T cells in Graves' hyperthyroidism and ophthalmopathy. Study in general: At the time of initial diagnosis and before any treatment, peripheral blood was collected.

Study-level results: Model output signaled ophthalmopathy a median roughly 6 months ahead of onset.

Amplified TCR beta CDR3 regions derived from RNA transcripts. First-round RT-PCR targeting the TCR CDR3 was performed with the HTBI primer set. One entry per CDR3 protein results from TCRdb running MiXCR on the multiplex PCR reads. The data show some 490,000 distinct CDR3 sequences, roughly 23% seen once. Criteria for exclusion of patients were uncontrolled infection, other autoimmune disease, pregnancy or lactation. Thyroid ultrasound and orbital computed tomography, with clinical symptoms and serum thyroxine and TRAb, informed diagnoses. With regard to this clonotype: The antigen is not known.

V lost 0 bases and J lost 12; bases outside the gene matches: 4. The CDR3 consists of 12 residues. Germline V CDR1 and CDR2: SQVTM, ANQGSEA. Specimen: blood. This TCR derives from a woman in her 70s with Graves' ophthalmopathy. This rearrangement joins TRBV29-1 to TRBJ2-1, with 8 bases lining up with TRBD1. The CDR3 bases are TGCAGCGTTGAAGATCCCGGGACAGGGCAGTTCTTC. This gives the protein CSVEDPGTGQFF.